One and the same sample provided the 24 T cell receptor beta chains below, sequenced in a study of cytomegalovirus exposure and HLA in healthy donors. Primers: 60 Vbeta forward and 13 Jbeta reverse. The data were produced by immunoSEQ multiplex PCR, yet TCRdb's version contains in-frame clones alone and is incomplete. The data hold about 130,000 clones, with approximately 78% observed a single time. Sequenced sample: PBMCs. These receptors originate from a man aged 40-49 years in good health and CMV-seronegative.

The V call is TRBV4-3, the J call TRBJ1-2, with D uncertain. Germline CDR1 and CDR2: LGHNA and YSLEER. This CDR3 contains 14 residues. The V and J ends lost 0 bases and 11 bases respectively, with 16 bases between them. CDR3 sequence (DNA): TGCGCCAGCAGCCAAGATAGAGGCGGGTACCAATACACCTTC. Protein: CASSQDRGGYQYTF.

V and J are TRBV7-2 and TRBJ2-3, with a possible D match to TRBD1 (5 bases). V shed 0 bases and J shed 2 bases, with 9 bases lying between them. The V gene's germline CDR1 is SGHTA and CDR2 FQGNSA. This CDR3 has 15 amino acids. CDR3 sequence reads: CASSLAQGDTDTQYF. The CDR3 DNA reads TGTGCCAGCAGCTTAGCCCAAGGGGACACAGATACGCAGTATTTT.

V usage is TRBV4-3 and J usage is TRBJ1-4; TRBD1 aligns across 8 bases. V trimming: 1 base; J trimming: 4 bases; junction bases outside the gene matches: 5. Germline assignment: CDR1 LGHNA and CDR2 YSLEER. The CDR3 extends over 16 amino acids. The CDR3 bases are TGCGCCAGCAGCCAAGGGCCGGGACAGGTTAATGAAAAACTGTTTTTT. Its translation is CASSQGPGQVNEKLFF.

This chain connects TRBV21-1 to TRBJ2-2; the table assigns TRBD2, which was not confirmed against the DNA. TRBV21-1 counts as a pseudogene. The CDR3 extends over 13 amino acids. The CDR3 reads CASSILYTGELFF. CDR3 DNA sequence: TGTGCCAGCAGCATTCTGTACACCGGGGAGCTGTTTTTT.

The chain is built from TRBV4-3 and TRBJ2-2; the D gene is possibly TRBD2 (7 bases). Trimming took 0 bases from V and 1 from J, leaving 12 bases between them. Per the germline V gene, CDR1 is LGHNA and CDR2 is YSLEER. CDR3 length: 17 residues. CDR3 nucleotides: TGCGCCAGCAGCCAAGATGGCGGGGGCCGGAACACCGGGGAGCTGTTTTTT. Its translation is CASSQDGGGRNTGELFF.

V is TRBV7-9 and J is TRBJ2-7; D is uncertain. The CDR3 runs to 14 residues. V was pared by 1 base and J by 1 base, with 8 bases between. Germline assignment: CDR1 SEHNR and CDR2 FQNEAQ (reference sequence). The CDR3 bases are TGTGCCAGCAGCTTAGGAGGAGCTTCCTACGAGCAGTACTTC. It encodes CASSLGGASYEQYF.

V gene TRBV14 combines with J gene TRBJ1-2, with TRBD1 identical over 8 bases. This CDR3 is 16 amino acids long. Germline CDR1 reads SGHDN; CDR2 reads FVKESK. The junction had 10 bases not matched to a gene; V was cut back by 4 bases and J by 3 bases. DNA of the CDR3: TGTGCCAGCAGCCCACACACCGGACAGGGCGACTATGGCTACACCTTC. Its translation: CASSPHTGQGDYGYTF.

The chain links TRBV28 to TRBJ2-5; TRBD2 matches at 8 bases. CDR1 and CDR2 from the germline V gene are MDHEN and SYDVKM. After removal of 6 bases from V and 4 bases from J, the junction contained 4 bases not matched to a gene. This CDR3 has 13 amino acids. The CDR3 region has the DNA TGTGCCAGCAGCCGGGAGGGGGGAGAGACCCAGTACTTC. It is translated as CASSREGGETQYF. The whole variable domain, remainder taken from reference TRBV28 and TRBJ2-5, is DVKVTQSSRYLVKRTGEKVFLECVQDMDHENMFWYRQDPGLGLRLIYFSYDVKMKEKGDIPEGYSVSREKKERFSLILESASTNQTSMYLCASSREGGETQYFGPGTRLLVL.

The chain couples TRBV7-6 to TRBJ2-7; 7 bases align to TRBD2. Germline CDR1 SGHVS, CDR2 FNYEAQ. CDR3 length equals 15 residues. V dropped 1 base and J dropped 1; count of bases not matched to a gene: 4. The CDR3 loop is CASSLEGLLSYEQYF. DNA of the CDR3: TGTGCCAGCAGCTTAGAGGGACTACTATCCTACGAGCAGTACTTC.

As concerns this clone: Different DNA sequences within this sample yield the same CDR3. Here the CDR3 DNA reads TGTGCCAGCAGCTTCAGAGAGACCCAGTACTTC. Translation gives CASSFRETQYF. The chain has TRBV7-2 and TRBJ2-5; D ambiguous. Trimming pared 3 bases from V and 4 bases from J, leaving 3 bases between. The germline CDR1 and CDR2 sequences are SGHTA and FQGNSA. The length of the CDR3 is 11 residues.

The V gene is TRBV7-9, the J gene TRBJ1-2; D is uncertain. The V and J ends lost 5 bases and 7 bases respectively, with 14 bases between them. The CDR3 totals 13 residues. The germline gives CDR1 SEHNR, CDR2 FQNEAQ (reference sequence). CDR3 in DNA: TGTGCCAGCAGCGGCAGCGTAATCGGTGGCTACACCTTC. Residues: CASSGSVIGGYTF.

This rearrangement joins TRBV11-3 to TRBJ2-5; possible D gene TRBD1, 6 bases. Trimming took 4 bases from V and 6 from J, leaving 12 bases between them. Germline V gene data show CDR1 as SGHNT and CDR2 as YENEEA. The CDR3 runs to 13 residues. This chain's CDR3 is CASSYYREKTQYF. The DNA for the CDR3 is TGTGCCAGCAGCTACTACAGGGAAAAGACCCAGTACTTC.

CDR3 bases: TGTGCCAGCAGCTTAGGACTAGCGGCGTACCAAGAGACCCAGTACTTC. Translating it yields CASSLGLAAYQETQYF. V and J are TRBV7-9 and TRBJ2-5; 9 bases map to TRBD2. Germline CDR1 is SEHNR and CDR2 is FQNEAQ (reference sequence). V trimming: 1 base; J trimming: 0 bases; junction bases outside the gene matches: 3. The CDR3 extends over 16 amino acids.

This clone was seen more than once but under ten times. The V call is TRBV27, the J call TRBJ2-7; D perhaps matches TRBD2 (5 bases). Trimming stripped 6 bases from V and 2 bases from J, with 5 bases between. The CDR3 sequence is 11 residues long. CDR1 is MNHEY and CDR2 is SMNVEV in the germline V gene (reference sequence). The CDR3 region is CASSGAYEQYF. CDR3 bases: TGTGCCAGCAGCGGGGCCTACGAGCAGTACTTC.

The chain uses TRBV28 and TRBJ1-6; TRBD1 matches at 12 bases. Germline V gene sequence: CDR1 MDHEN, CDR2 SYDVKM. J lost 9 bases, V lost 8 bases, and 5 bases had no gene match. This CDR3 region has 14 residues. The DNA of the CDR3 is TGTGCCAGCGGGGACAGGGGGCTTTTTTCACCCCTCCACTTT. Translation gives CASGDRGLFSPLHF.

This clone is a singleton in its sample. V and J are TRBV7-6 and TRBJ1-6; D is possibly TRBD1 (6 bases). V was clipped by 3 bases and J by 8 bases, with 11 bases between them. The CDR3 is made up of 14 amino acids. The V gene's germline CDR1 is SGHVS and CDR2 FNYEAQ. The CDR3 DNA follows: TGTGCCAGCAGCTTGGGGGCTAAGGATTCACCCCTCCACTTT. Its translation: CASSLGAKDSPLHF.

This chain uses TRBV7-3 with TRBJ1-6; 7 nucleotides agree with TRBD1. The CDR3 is made up of 14 amino acids. Trimming took 5 bases from V and 6 from J; bases not matched to a gene: 4. Germline values: CDR1 SGHTA, CDR2 FQGTGA. The CDR3 reads CASSEDRVNSPLHF. In nucleotides, the CDR3 is TGTGCCAGCAGCGAAGACAGGGTTAATTCACCCCTCCACTTT.

The chain links TRBV5-1 to TRBJ2-1; D call uncertain. Trimming shortened V by 4 bases and J by 0 bases, and 11 bases separated the two germline ends. Germline V CDR1 and CDR2: SGHRS, YFSETQ. This CDR3 contains 15 residues. CDR3 loop: CASSPFRSSYNEQFF. In DNA form, the CDR3 reads TGCGCCAGCAGCCCCTTCCGGAGCTCCTACAATGAGCAGTTCTTC.

V is TRBV7-2 and J is TRBJ2-1; maybe TRBD2 (6 bases). Trimming took off 4 bases at V and 0 bases at J, with 10 bases between the two ends. The CDR3 sequence is 15 residues long. The germline V gene encodes CDR1 SGHTA and CDR2 FQGNSA. CDR3 loop: CASSSTRSSYNEQFF. CDR3 coding DNA: TGTGCCAGCAGCTCGACTAGGAGCTCCTACAATGAGCAGTTCTTC.

The CDR3 DNA is TGTGCCAGCAGCTTAAGTCCAGGGGTCGGCACAGATACGCAGTATTTT. Protein: CASSLSPGVGTDTQYF. V usage is TRBV7-3 and J usage is TRBJ2-3; D possibly corresponds to TRBD1 (6 bases). CDR1 SGHTA and CDR2 FQGTGA come from the germline V gene. The CDR3 has 16 amino acids. Trimming pared 1 base from V and 1 base from J, leaving 12 bases between. Looking up the rest from reference TRBV7-3 and TRBJ2-3 gives the full variable domain: GAGVSQTPSNKVTEKGKYVELRCDPISGHTALYWYRQSLGQGPEFLIYFQGTGAADDSGLPNDRFFAVRPEGSVSTLKIQRTERGDSAVYLCASSLSPGVGTDTQYFGPGTRLTVL.

The J gene is TRBJ2-3, the V gene TRBV7-3, with D perhaps matching TRBD1 (6 bases). Germline CDR1 SGHTA, CDR2 FQGTGA. V lost 5 bases to trimming and J lost 6 bases, with 18 bases between them. The CDR3 has 15 residues. The chain's CDR3 is CASSPRTVKRDTQYF. The CDR3 DNA reads as TGTGCCAGCAGCCCCCGGACAGTGAAAAGGGATACGCAGTATTTT.

This clone appeared a few times. The genes are TRBV6-1 and TRBJ2-3, with 9 bases matching TRBD2. This CDR3 comprises 13 residues. The germline V gene encodes CDR1 MNHNS and CDR2 SASEGT. Trimming at V came to 8 bases and at J to 6 bases, leaving 6 bases not matched to a gene. The chain's CDR3 is CASAGGGRDTQYF. The CDR3 coding sequence is TGTGCCAGCGCGGGGGGGGGCCGGGATACGCAGTATTTT.

The V and J genes are TRBV7-2 and TRBJ1-6; D not certain. Germline CDR1 and CDR2: SGHTA and FQGNSA. With 3 bases removed from V and 5 bases from J, the gap between germline ends came to 8 bases. The CDR3 runs to 14 residues. CDR3 residues: CASSLAQNNSPLHF. Written as DNA, the CDR3 is TGTGCCAGCAGCTTGGCACAGAATAATTCACCCCTCCACTTT.

This chain uses TRBV5-1 with TRBJ2-7; 7 bases line up with TRBD1. The CDR3 is 15 residues long. CDR1 SGHRS and CDR2 YFSETQ come from the germline V gene. Trimming cost V 0 bases and J 1 base; bases outside gene matches: 4. The CDR3 loop reads CASSLGTGSSYEQYF. CDR3 bases: TGCGCCAGCAGCTTGGGGACAGGCTCTTCCTACGAGCAGTACTTC.